This entry lists 8 T cell receptor beta chains sequenced from one sample in a study of HIV-infected patients and healthy controls. The repertoire came from unfractionated whole blood and reflected all unsorted peripheral T cells. About 500 ng RNA was reverse transcribed with alpha and beta constant-region primers. Separate chain-specific third strand synthesis with multiplexing indices produced the alpha and beta libraries. TCRdb used MiXCR to reprocess the 5' RACE reads, holding one entry per CDR3 protein. The sample contains under 20,000 distinct CDR3 sequences, roughly 7.7% of which appear only once. The sample comprised blood. These receptors all come from an adult in good health.

This clonotype was recorded many times. V gene TRBV27 combines with J gene TRBJ1-2, with 7 nucleotides matching TRBD1. V lost 5 bases to trimming and J lost 8 bases; unmatched junction nucleotides: 8. The V gene's germline CDR1 is MNHEY and CDR2 SMNVEV (reference sequence). CDR3 size: 13 residues. The CDR3, as DNA: TGTGCCAGCAGTCCAATTAACAGGGGCGGCTACACCTTC. Its protein product is CASSPINRGGYTF.

Many counts were recorded for this clonotype. The chain uses TRBV5-1 and TRBJ2-1; tentative D call: TRBD1 (5 bases). The germline gives CDR1 SGHRS, CDR2 YFSETQ. The V end was cut by 0 bases, the J end by 1 base, with 11 bases between. The CDR3 has 16 amino acids. DNA for the CDR3: TGCGCCAGCAGCTTGGAACAGGCCTTTTCCTACAATGAGCAGTTCTTC. This translates into CASSLEQAFSYNEQFF. Combining the CDR3 with reference TRBV5-1 and TRBJ2-1 gives the whole variable domain KAGVTQTPRYLIKTRGQQVTLSCSPISGHRSVSWYQQTPGQGLQFLFEYFSETQRNKGNFPGRFSGRQFSNSRSEMNVSTLELGDSALYLCASSLEQAFSYNEQFFGPGTRLTVL.

This clonotype was picked up many times. The rearrangement uses TRBV2 and TRBJ1-1; D remains ambiguous. The CDR3 is 14 residues long. The ends were cut back, 8 bases at V and 4 bases at J, with 17 bases in the middle. Looked up from germline, CDR1 is SNHLY and CDR2 is FYNNEI. Here the CDR3 DNA reads TGTGCCAGCCAAGACTCATCCACGAGCACTGAAGCTTTCTTT. Protein sequence: CASQDSSTSTEAFF. Looking up the rest from reference TRBV2 and TRBJ1-1 gives the full variable domain: EPEVTQTPSHQVTQMGQEVILRCVPISNHLYFYWYRQILGQKVEFLVSFYNNEISEKSEIFDDQFSVERPDGSNFTLKIRSTKLEDSAMYFCASQDSSTSTEAFFGQGTRLTVV.

This clonotype was seen repeatedly, ten times or more. This sequence joins TRBV7-6 and TRBJ2-7; the D gene is possibly TRBD1 (6 bases). V lost 5 bases, J lost 1 base, and 15 bases lay in between. Germline CDR1 is SGHVS and CDR2 is FNYEAQ. CDR3 length: 15 amino acids. As DNA, the CDR3 is TGTGCCAGCAGCCCAACAGGGAAGATGTCCTACGAGCAGTACTTC. It specifies CASSPTGKMSYEQYF.

This clonotype showed up many times. This chain connects TRBV24-1 to TRBJ2-1; possibly TRBD2 for D (5 bases). Germline V gene data show CDR1 as KGHDR and CDR2 as SFDVKD. V lost 0 bases and J lost 0, with 5 bases in between. The CDR3 has 15 amino acids. CDR3 residues: CATSDLTSSYNEQFF. CDR3 nucleotide sequence: TGTGCCACCAGTGATTTGACTAGCTCCTACAATGAGCAGTTCTTC.

This clonotype was counted between two and nine times. The chain joins TRBV19 to TRBJ2-3; the D gene could be TRBD1 or TRBD2 (5 bases each). Trimming removed 7 bases from V and 6 bases from J, with 20 bases in between. Germline CDR1 reads LNHDA; CDR2 reads SQIVND (reference sequence). The CDR3 runs 15 residues. This CDR3 reads CASKGGTSWGDTQYF. CDR3 in DNA: TGTGCCAGTAAGGGCGGAACCTCTTGGGGGGATACGCAGTATTTT.

This clonotype was recorded a few times. The chain recombines TRBV4-2 with TRBJ2-2; TRBD2 agrees at 8 bases. The CDR3 runs to 19 residues. Per the germline V gene, CDR1 is LGHNA and CDR2 is YNFKEQ. V shed 4 bases, J shed 6 bases, and the junction held 19 bases outside the gene matches. The CDR3 reads CASSPPLQAGALWAGELFF. The CDR3 DNA reads TGTGCCAGCAGCCCTCCTCTCCAAGCGGGGGCTCTCTGGGCCGGGGAGCTGTTTTTT.

There are many counts of this clonotype. The chain uses TRBV20-1 and TRBJ1-2; D call uncertain. V lost 1 base and J lost 1, with 10 bases in between. Germline CDR1 is DFQATT and CDR2 is SNEGSKA (reference sequence). The CDR3 length is 14 residues. CDR3: CSARALRSNYGYTF. DNA of the CDR3: TGCAGTGCTAGAGCCCTCAGGAGTAACTATGGCTACACCTTC.